The rows below give T cell receptor beta chains drawn from one sample of a study of blood T cell repertoires in COVID-19. The data were produced by immunoSEQ multiplex PCR, yet TCRdb's version contains in-frame clones alone and is incomplete. The data contain about 280,000 clones, approximately 83% of them seen just once; the ten biggest clones take up 9.4%. The sample consisted of peripheral blood. These receptors were collected from a woman in her forties or fifties who had recovered from COVID-19. CDR3s include the opening cysteine and the closing phenylalanine or tryptophan.

CDR3 protein: CASSRGQGADNEQFF
V gene: TRBV5-4
J gene: TRBJ2-1

CDR3 protein: CASSYSGLPQETQYF
V gene: TRBV6-2/TRBV6-3
J gene: TRBJ2-5

CDR3 protein: CASSPLGLFNEQYF
V gene: TRBV18
J gene: TRBJ2-7

CDR3 protein: CASRTNQRDSLYNEQFF
V gene: TRBV28
J gene: TRBJ2-1

CDR3 protein: CASSQVGDGYTF
V gene: TRBV3-1/TRBV3-2
J gene: TRBJ1-2

CDR3 protein: CAWNRDSIYGYTF
V gene: TRBV30
J gene: TRBJ1-2

CDR3 protein: CASNYGYTF
V gene: TRBV12-3/TRBV12-4
J gene: TRBJ1-2

CDR3 protein: CASINVGQQEKLFF
V gene: TRBV28
J gene: TRBJ1-4

CDR3 protein: CASSNSGSTDTQYF
V gene: TRBV28
J gene: TRBJ2-3

CDR3 protein: CASSLEGGDKETQYF
V gene: TRBV7-2
J gene: TRBJ2-5

CDR3 protein: CASSEGPGYNYGYTF
V gene: TRBV6-1
J gene: TRBJ1-2

CDR3 protein: CASSQGRPSAGANVLTF
V gene: TRBV6-6
J gene: TRBJ2-6

CDR3 protein: CATSKDRASYEQYF
V gene: TRBV15
J gene: TRBJ2-7

CDR3 protein: CASSLTGGGGYEQYF
V gene: TRBV5-5
J gene: TRBJ2-7

CDR3 protein: CASSPDLGAYEQYF
V gene: TRBV4-2
J gene: TRBJ2-7

CDR3 protein: CASSGSYNEQFF
V gene: TRBV12-3/TRBV12-4
J gene: TRBJ2-1

CDR3 protein: CASSLGSGRYTEAFF
V gene: TRBV5-1
J gene: TRBJ1-1

CDR3 protein: CAIARSGGAGELFF
V gene: TRBV10-3
J gene: TRBJ2-2

CDR3 protein: CASSLSGRVYEQYF
V gene: TRBV7-8
J gene: TRBJ2-7

CDR3 protein: CAISGRGNGYGYTF
V gene: TRBV10-3
J gene: TRBJ1-2

CDR3 protein: CASSFGGAEQYF
V gene: TRBV5-1
J gene: TRBJ2-7

CDR3 protein: CASSLSFGVGYTF
V gene: TRBV5-1
J gene: TRBJ1-2

CDR3 protein: CASSQEKRGTDTQYF
V gene: TRBV4-2
J gene: TRBJ2-3

CDR3 protein: CASSQVAVGSGNTIYF
V gene: TRBV3-1/TRBV3-2
J gene: TRBJ1-3

CDR3 protein: CASSYAGTRNTEAFF
V gene: TRBV6-2/TRBV6-3
J gene: TRBJ1-1

CDR3 protein: CASSYSRRSGTYNEQFF
V gene: TRBV6-2/TRBV6-3
J gene: TRBJ2-1

CDR3 protein: CASSETGPGELFF
V gene: TRBV25-1
J gene: TRBJ2-2

CDR3 protein: CASSGWTGNTEAFF
V gene: TRBV7-2
J gene: TRBJ1-1

CDR3 protein: CASSYREGTNEKLFF
V gene: TRBV11-2
J gene: TRBJ1-4

CDR3 protein: CASSLTGDMNTEAFF
V gene: TRBV19
J gene: TRBJ1-1

CDR3 protein: CASSLTGLPYEQYF
V gene: TRBV2
J gene: TRBJ2-7

CDR3 protein: CASRRPEGTGDSYEQYF
V gene: TRBV28
J gene: TRBJ2-7

CDR3 protein: CASSKGMTSRYEQYF
V gene: TRBV21-1
J gene: TRBJ2-7

CDR3 protein: CASSAGTGFLQPQHF
V gene: TRBV2
J gene: TRBJ1-5

CDR3 protein: CSATRGSASTDTQYF
V gene: TRBV29-1
J gene: TRBJ2-3

CDR3 protein: CASSFGPGDTQYF
V gene: TRBV5-1
J gene: TRBJ2-3

CDR3 protein: CASSYSLLAAYNEQFF
V gene: TRBV27
J gene: TRBJ2-1

CDR3 protein: CASSQTRDMRYEQYF
V gene: TRBV19
J gene: TRBJ2-7

CDR3 protein: CASSDRGSTEAFF
V gene: TRBV5-1
J gene: TRBJ1-1

CDR3 protein: CASSQGAGGSYNEQFF
V gene: TRBV4-3
J gene: TRBJ2-1

CDR3 protein: CASRKLQNTEAFF
V gene: TRBV2
J gene: TRBJ1-1

CDR3 protein: CASSEQANYGYTF
V gene: TRBV27
J gene: TRBJ1-2

CDR3 protein: CASSHSRWAKNIQYF
V gene: TRBV14
J gene: TRBJ2-4

CDR3 protein: CATSRDLTGGETQYF
V gene: TRBV15
J gene: TRBJ2-5

CDR3 protein: CASSLTLAVSYEQYF
V gene: TRBV5-1
J gene: TRBJ2-7

CDR3 protein: CASSLAPNTEAFF
V gene: TRBV11-2
J gene: TRBJ1-1

CDR3 protein: CASRKGGGGRGYTF
V gene: TRBV13
J gene: TRBJ1-2

CDR3 protein: CASSLGSGPVSYGYTF
V gene: TRBV7-2
J gene: TRBJ1-2